This T cell receptor beta chain derives from a study of tumor-infiltrating lymphocytes in primary liver carcinoma (dated by TCRdb to between 2016 and 2019). About the full investigation: Between November 2015 and 2016, about 5 patients in China with histopathologically diagnosed primary liver carcinoma had surgical resection. Of the five patients, three men and two women aged 30 to 69 years, four had hepatocellular carcinoma and one had combined HCC and intrahepatic cholangiocarcinoma. The tumors of the five patients were staged as T1-T3 N0M0, with maximum diameters ranging from about 4 to 10 cm. Roughly 3.5 to 7.5 million productive TCRbeta reads were obtained per sample, and no significant difference in read depth was found between tissue types. Across five regions of each liver tumor, along with adjacent normal tissue and blood, the study brought together TCRbeta repertoire sequencing, expression microarrays and whole-exome sequencing. A total of around 35 specimens from 5 patients, comprising 25 or so tumor regions, 5 adjacent noncancerous liver tissues and 5 peripheral blood samples, were covered by TCRbeta repertoire sequencing. Reproducibility between technical replicate repertoires was high, with correlation coefficients above 0.95 and mean shared-clone rates about 0.9. Findings and caveats that apply to the study as a whole: Repertoire overlap was found to be higher between tumor regions (mean around 36%) than between tumor-adjacent (17%) or tumor-blood (14%) pairs, consistent with antigen-driven expansion. Because the samples were bulk and unsorted, CD4+ and CD8+ T cell repertoires could not be compared. Only the TCR beta chain was sequenced, which likely underestimates true repertoire diversity because unpaired alpha chains were not captured. A significantly larger repertoire fraction was made up by the top 250 clones in tumors than in blood (p = 0.039). Only five or six patients were included in the study, and the authors note that the findings should be validated in a larger study.

This clonotype was seen a few times. Its recognized antigen is unknown. No per-base quality is available; no much larger clone lies one base away. Blood RNA was extracted from unsorted whole blood with TRIzol reagent; germline DNA came from the DNeasy Blood & Tissue kit. At the time of sampling, the patients had chronic HBV infection and had not received any treatment. Around 4 milliliters of peripheral blood were collected into K2EDTA tubes before surgery. The CDR3 sequence holds 14 residues, the cysteine and phenylalanine included. Solely the CDR3 DNA is kept, with 42 bases framed from the first base. V gives up 6 bases and J gives up 5 bases, and the segment between their germline ends measures 16 bases. Using a constant-region primer and ProtoScript II reverse transcriptase, TCRbeta-specific cDNA was reverse-transcribed from around 500 ng total RNA. TCRbeta libraries were built with three nested multiplex PCR rounds, a slightly modified ARM-PCR procedure. Each of the first two PCR rounds ran for approximately 11 cycles using multiplex TRBV1-TRBV30 forward primers together with a Cbeta reverse primer. Sample barcodes and Illumina adapters were added in a final 25-cycle PCR with Deep VentR polymerase. Before sequencing, amplicons of 200-500 bp were purified from gel using a QIAquick gel extraction kit. An Illumina HiSeq 2500 was used to sequence the TCRbeta amplicons with 250-bp paired-end reads. Per the original workflow: Reads were quality-trimmed with Trimmomatic v0.33, and paired reads were merged with FLASH v1.2.11 to recover full CDR3 sequences. MiGEC v1.2.1b assigned V, D and J germline segments to the rearranged TCRbeta sequences. VDJtools v1.0.0 computed clonotype statistics and Shannon-Wiener diversity indices. Except for diversity analysis, only the 250 most abundant clonotypes of each sample were used in subsequent analyses to reduce sampling bias. TCRdb reran the public reads through fastp at Q25 and MiXCR, keeping productive beta chains. CDR3 protein sequences are deduplicated, and each keeps its most common genes and DNA. The V and J calls and clone size are TCRdb's, not the authors'. In all, the sample holds about 180,000 distinct CDR3 sequences, and about 60% of those were seen once. The ten largest make up 70% to 80% of the sample.

The chain is made from TRBV12-3 or TRBV12-4 and TRBJ2-5; the D gene is perhaps TRBD2, from 6 matching bases. This clonotype was obtained from a man between 35 and 55 years old with primary liver carcinoma and hepatitis B virus infection. Sequencing was carried out using peripheral blood. The bases are TGTGCCAGCAGCCCGCGGGACTTCGGGGAGACCCAGTACTTC. Its protein is CASSPRDFGETQYF.